These 31 T cell receptor beta chains originate from one sample sequenced in a study of persistence of HIV-infected CD4 T cells. This was the immunoSEQ version 4 assay in survey mode. Using immunoSEQ multiplex PCR, the repertoire was profiled, and TCRdb retains in-frame clones only, with some absent. This table holds approximately 13,000 clones, roughly 70% found once. Lysates of CMV-infected fibroblasts at around 10 ug/mL stimulated these cells. Sorting of responding CD4+ T cells relied on upregulated CD40 ligand together with CD69. No antigen is known for these receptors. Source: CD4+ T cells sorted from PBMCs after approximately 20-hour stimulation, taken from a patient who received antiretroviral therapy. The receptor source for this set is an adult man with HIV who was CMV-seropositive.

The genes are TRBV7-3 and TRBJ2-7; no definite D call. There are 14 residues in the CDR3. V lost 1 base to trimming and J lost 6 bases, with 13 bases between them. Per the germline V gene, CDR1 is SGHTA and CDR2 is FQGTGA. The CDR3 loop is CASSLSNSAGEQYF. The CDR3 DNA sequence: TGTGCCAGCAGCTTAAGCAATTCTGCCGGCGAGCAGTACTTC.

The chain has TRBV9 and TRBJ1-5, with D perhaps TRBD1 (5 bases). Per germline, CDR1 SGDLS and CDR2 YYNGEE. Deletions cut 2 bases from V and 1 base from J, with 10 bases between. The length of the CDR3 is 15 residues. Here the CDR3 DNA reads TGTGCCAGCAGCGTTACTTGGGGCAGCAATCAGCCCCAGCATTTT. This codes for CASSVTWGSNQPQHF.

The V call is TRBV5-1, the J call TRBJ1-5; D possibly corresponds to TRBD1 (5 bases). V was cut by 4 bases and J by 0 bases, with 14 bases left in between. This CDR3 is built from 16 residues. CDR1 is SGHRS, CDR2 YFSETQ, per germline. CDR3 in DNA: TGCGCCAGCAGCATCTCAGGGTCTTATAGCAATCAGCCCCAGCATTTT. It encodes CASSISGSYSNQPQHF. Supplemented by reference TRBV5-1 and TRBJ1-5, the full variable domain reads KAGVTQTPRYLIKTRGQQVTLSCSPISGHRSVSWYQQTPGQGLQFLFEYFSETQRNKGNFPGRFSGRQFSNSRSEMNVSTLELGDSALYLCASSISGSYSNQPQHFGDGTRLSIL.

The chain carries TRBV5-1 and TRBJ1-3; 7 positions agree with TRBD1. The germline V gene has CDR1 SGHRS and CDR2 YFSETQ. With 0 bases clipped from V and 6 bases from J, the junction kept 6 bases outside the gene matches. The CDR3 runs 15 residues. CDR3 coding DNA: TGCGCCAGCAGCTTGGAACGACAGGGAACAAACACCATATATTTT. Amino acids: CASSLERQGTNTIYF.

The chain links TRBV18 to TRBJ2-7, with 7 bases lining up with TRBD1. The CDR3 sequence is 12 residues long. V was clipped by 4 bases and J by 3 bases; unmatched bases: 0. Germline V gene lookup returns CDR1 KGHSH and CDR2 LQKENI. CDR3 amino acids: CASSRQGYEQYF. The CDR3 DNA reads TGTGCCAGCTCACGACAGGGCTACGAGCAGTACTTC.

V and J are TRBV28 and TRBJ2-5; tentatively, D is TRBD1 (5 bases). The CDR3 spans 12 residues. Germline CDR1 MDHEN, CDR2 SYDVKM. The V end lost 4 bases, the J end lost 3 bases, and 6 bases lay between the germline ends. CDR3 DNA sequence: TGTGCCAGCAGTTCAGGGAAAGAGACCCAGTACTTC. This gives the protein CASSSGKETQYF.

The chain joins TRBV24-1 to TRBJ2-3; unclear D gene. This CDR3 is built from 11 residues. V shed 0 bases and J shed 8 bases, with 2 bases lying between them. Germline lookup yields CDR1 KGHDR and CDR2 SFDVKD. The CDR3 region is CATSDLGTQYF. Written as DNA, the CDR3 is TGTGCCACCAGTGATTTGGGTACGCAGTATTTT.

This chain joins TRBV9 and TRBJ2-2; D is ambiguous. This CDR3 is 12 amino acids long. The V gene's germline CDR1 is SGDLS and CDR2 YYNGEE. V shed 0 bases and J shed 8 bases, with 5 bases lying between them. As DNA, the CDR3 is TGTGCCAGCAGCGTAGTTGGAGGGGAGCTGTTTTTT. Translated, it gives CASSVVGGELFF. The entire variable domain, with the rest obtained from reference TRBV9 and TRBJ2-2, is as follows: DSGVTQTPKHLITATGQRVTLRCSPRSGDLSVYWYQQSLDQGLQFLIQYYNGEERAKGNILERFSAQQFPDLHSELNLSSLELGDSALYFCASSVVGGELFFGEGSRLTVL.

The V gene is TRBV7-9, the J gene TRBJ1-3; 10 bases are shared with TRBD1. Germline trimming cut 4 bases from V and 4 bases from J; bases unmatched to any gene: 4. Germline assignment: CDR1 SEHNR and CDR2 FQNEAQ (reference sequence). This CDR3 is 15 amino acids long. The CDR3 sequence is CASSYGTGAGNTIYF. In nucleotides, the CDR3 is TGTGCCAGCAGCTACGGGACAGGGGCAGGAAACACCATATATTTT.

Comment on this clone: Other DNA sequences from this sample encode an identical CDR3 as well. The J gene is TRBJ2-6, the V gene TRBV27; D may correspond to TRBD1 or TRBD2 (5 bases each). The CDR3 is made up of 17 amino acids. Germline lookup yields CDR1 MNHEY and CDR2 SMNVEV (reference sequence). V dropped 5 bases and J dropped 1 base, with 15 bases sitting between them. In DNA, the CDR3 is TGTGCCAGCAGTCTCCGGGGCCGTTTATCTGGGGCCAACGTCCTGACTTTC. Its protein is CASSLRGRLSGANVLTF.

Written as DNA, the CDR3 is TGTGCCAGCAGCTTAGGACAGCAGTCCACTGAAGCTTTCTTT. It encodes CASSLGQQSTEAFF. This chain joins TRBV5-4 and TRBJ1-1; tentatively, D is TRBD1 (6 bases). Trimming left V 2 bases short and J 4 bases short, with 12 bases between. Per the germline V gene, CDR1 is SGHNT and CDR2 is YYREEE (reference sequence). The CDR3 is made up of 14 amino acids.

This chain joins TRBV7-9 and TRBJ1-1; D call uncertain. Per the germline V gene, CDR1 is SEHNR and CDR2 is FQNEAQ (reference sequence). V lost 5 bases and J lost 1, with 14 bases in between. The CDR3 consists of 15 residues. Written as DNA, the CDR3 is TGTGCCAGCAGCGCTGTAGTGCAGCGGAACACTGAAGCTTTCTTT. Protein product: CASSAVVQRNTEAFF.

The chain joins TRBV5-4 to TRBJ1-1, with D tentatively TRBD1 (5 bases). CDR3 length: 13 residues. CDR1 is SGHNT and CDR2 is YYREEE in the germline V gene (reference sequence). V dropped 4 bases and J dropped 5 bases, with 12 bases sitting between them. The CDR3 here is CASSQPGGTEAFF. The CDR3 DNA reads as TGTGCCAGCAGCCAGCCGGGGGGGACTGAAGCTTTCTTT.

J is TRBJ1-6 and V is TRBV18; no definite D call. CDR3 length equals 14 residues. The V gene's germline CDR1 is KGHSH and CDR2 LQKENI. V shed 2 bases and J shed 8 bases, with 10 bases lying between them. The CDR3 DNA sequence: TGTGCCAGCTCACCAAGCAACGAGGATTCACCCCTCCACTTT. Amino acids: CASSPSNEDSPLHF.

The V and J genes are TRBV2 and TRBJ2-7; TRBD2 matches 8 bases. V lost 6 bases, J lost 1 base, and 5 bases stayed unmatched. Germline CDR1 SNHLY, CDR2 FYNNEI. The CDR3 is made up of 14 amino acids. As DNA, the CDR3 is TGTGCCAGCAGGGTAGCGGGGTTATCCTACGAGCAGTACTTC. Translation: CASRVAGLSYEQYF.

This clone was recorded a few times. The CDR3 DNA follows: TGTGCCAGCAGCTTGCTCCCAGCGCTAGCCAAAAACATTCAGTACTTC. This gives the protein CASSLLPALAKNIQYF. The chain recombines TRBV5-5 with TRBJ2-4, with D unresolved. The germline V gene has CDR1 SGHKS and CDR2 YYEKEE (reference sequence). V lost 1 base to trimming and J lost 0 bases, with 11 bases between them. The CDR3 consists of 16 residues.

The rearrangement links TRBV19 to TRBJ2-1; D is possibly TRBD1 or TRBD2 (6 bases each). Germline CDR1 reads LNHDA; CDR2 reads SQIVND (reference sequence). Between the trimmed V and J ends, which lost 5 bases and 6 bases, there was a span of 17 bases. The CDR3 is made up of 15 amino acids. CDR3: CASSEVGGRSNEQFF. In DNA form, the CDR3 reads TGTGCCAGTAGTGAAGTCGGGGGCCGGAGCAATGAGCAGTTCTTC. The full variable domain, rest sourced from reference TRBV19 and TRBJ2-1, is DGGITQSPKYLFRKEGQNVTLSCEQNLNHDAMYWYRQDPGQGLRLIYYSQIVNDFQKGDIAEGYSVSREKKESFPLTVTSAQKNPTAFYLCASSEVGGRSNEQFFGPGTRLTVL.

The chain combines TRBV29-1 with TRBJ1-1; TRBD1 agrees at 8 bases. V was pared by 6 bases and J by 2 bases, with 5 bases of the junction left unmatched. Germline V gene data show CDR1 as SQVTM and CDR2 as ANQGSEA. The CDR3 spans 13 residues. CDR3 loop: CSVTDRANTEAFF. The DNA for the CDR3 is TGCAGCGTGACGGACAGGGCTAACACTGAAGCTTTCTTT.

The chain combines TRBV5-1 with TRBJ1-5; TRBD1 is a possible D gene (5 bases). Trimming pared 0 bases from V and 0 bases from J, leaving 7 bases between. The CDR3 spans 15 residues. Germline assignment: CDR1 SGHRS and CDR2 YFSETQ. DNA of the CDR3: TGCGCCAGCAGCTTGGGGACAAATAGCAATCAGCCCCAGCATTTT. Protein sequence: CASSLGTNSNQPQHF.

The chain carries TRBV6-2 or TRBV6-3 and TRBJ1-1; tentatively, D is TRBD1 (5 bases). This CDR3 spans 13 amino acids. From germline, CDR1 is MNHEY and CDR2 SVGEGT. Trimming took off 2 bases at V and 5 bases at J, with 9 bases between the two ends. The CDR3 region is CASSYVAGTEAFF. CDR3 DNA: TGTGCCAGCAGTTACGTAGCAGGGACTGAAGCTTTCTTT.

The gene calls are TRBV7-9 and TRBJ1-2; D unclear. Trimming left V 1 base short and J 3 bases short, with 3 bases between. Germline V gene data show CDR1 as SEHNR and CDR2 as FQNEAQ (reference sequence). This CDR3 comprises 12 residues. CDR3 in DNA: TGTGCCAGCAGCTTAGATTACTATGGCTACACCTTC. Amino acid sequence: CASSLDYYGYTF.

This clone occurred once. This chain joins TRBV5-4 and TRBJ2-7; D not resolved. The germline CDR1 and CDR2 sequences are SGHNT and YYREEE (reference sequence). The CDR3 totals 13 residues. Trimming took 0 bases from V and 5 from J, leaving 9 bases between them. In nucleotides, the CDR3 is TGTGCCAGCAGCTTGGCCCTGGAGAACGAGCAGTACTTC. Its protein is CASSLALENEQYF.

This chain connects TRBV3-1 (or the pseudogene TRBV3-2) to TRBJ2-3; 8 bases match TRBD1. V was pared by 2 bases and J by 6 bases, with 7 bases of the junction left unmatched. This CDR3 spans 15 amino acids. Germline loops: CDR1 LGHDT, CDR2 YNNKEL (reference sequence). CDR3 sequence (DNA): TGTGCCAGCAGCCAATGGACAGGGTGGGTCGATACGCAGTATTTT. Translation: CASSQWTGWVDTQYF.

CDR3 residues: CASSLQQGLGTPLHF. CDR3 bases: TGTGCCAGCAGCTTGCAACAGGGGCTCGGGACACCCCTCCACTTT. The genes are TRBV5-4 and TRBJ1-6; TRBD1 matches at 7 bases. The CDR3 extends over 15 amino acids. V was clipped by 1 base and J by 11 bases; unmatched bases: 9. Germline V gene lookup returns CDR1 SGHNT and CDR2 YYREEE (reference sequence).

The rearrangement uses TRBV7-8 and TRBJ1-1; TRBD1 matches at 7 bases. The CDR3 is 14 amino acids. CDR1 is SGHVS and CDR2 is FQNEAQ in the germline V gene. V was clipped by 2 bases and J by 0 bases; unmatched bases: 0. CDR3 amino acids: CASSLRGLNTEAFF. The CDR3 DNA follows: TGTGCCAGCAGCTTAAGGGGGCTGAACACTGAAGCTTTCTTT.

As DNA, the CDR3 is TGTGCCAGCAGTTTAGGTAGGGGCGAGCAGTACTTC. Translating it yields CASSLGRGEQYF. The rearrangement joins TRBV28 to TRBJ2-7; TRBD1 might be the D (5 bases). V was shortened by 2 bases and J by 6 bases, with 8 bases between the two germline ends. Germline V lookup: CDR1 MDHEN, CDR2 SYDVKM. The CDR3 runs to 12 residues.

V usage is TRBV3-1 (or the pseudogene TRBV3-2) and J usage is TRBJ2-7; a weak D match, TRBD2 (6 bases). V lost 4 bases to trimming and J lost 5 bases, with 12 bases between them. There are 13 residues in the CDR3. CDR1 is LGHDT, CDR2 YNNKEL, per germline (reference sequence). The CDR3 loop reads CASSPIGGDEQYF. The DNA of the CDR3 is TGTGCCAGCAGCCCCATCGGAGGGGACGAGCAGTACTTC.

The rearrangement uses TRBV6-5 and TRBJ1-1; 9 bases fit TRBD1. Unmatched junction bases numbered 4, after V lost 4 bases and J lost 4 bases. The V gene's germline CDR1 is MNHEY and CDR2 SVGAGI. The CDR3 has 14 residues. The CDR3 bases are TGTGCCAGCAGTTTAGACAGGGGGGGCACTGAAGCTTTCTTT. Residues: CASSLDRGGTEAFF.

The chain couples TRBV28 to TRBJ1-2, with 11 bases lining up with TRBD1. CDR1 is MDHEN and CDR2 is SYDVKM in the germline V gene. The CDR3 has 14 residues. J gave up 4 bases and V 8 bases, and 6 bases lay outside the gene matches. CDR3 loop: CASGRDRGVYGYTF. CDR3 DNA sequence: TGTGCCAGCGGGAGGGACAGGGGGGTCTATGGCTACACCTTC.

This chain connects TRBV29-1 to TRBJ2-5; TRBD1 or TRBD2 may be the D gene (6 bases each). The CDR3 covers 14 residues. The V gene lost 5 bases and the J gene lost 4 bases, with 17 bases spanning the gap. CDR1 is SQVTM and CDR2 is ANQGSEA in the germline V gene. The CDR3 region has the DNA TGCAGCGTTATAGCGGCAGGGGTTGCAGAGACCCAGTACTTC. This codes for CSVIAAGVAETQYF.

This clone has more than one count but fewer than ten. The chain has TRBV7-2 and TRBJ2-1, with D possibly TRBD1 on 5 matching bases. Germline V gives CDR1 SGHTA, CDR2 FQGNSA. The CDR3 spans 15 residues. V was trimmed by 1 base and J by 2 bases, leaving 9 bases between them. In DNA, the CDR3 is TGTGCCAGCAGCTTAGAGCCAGGGACCTACAATGAGCAGTTCTTC. This translates into CASSLEPGTYNEQFF.